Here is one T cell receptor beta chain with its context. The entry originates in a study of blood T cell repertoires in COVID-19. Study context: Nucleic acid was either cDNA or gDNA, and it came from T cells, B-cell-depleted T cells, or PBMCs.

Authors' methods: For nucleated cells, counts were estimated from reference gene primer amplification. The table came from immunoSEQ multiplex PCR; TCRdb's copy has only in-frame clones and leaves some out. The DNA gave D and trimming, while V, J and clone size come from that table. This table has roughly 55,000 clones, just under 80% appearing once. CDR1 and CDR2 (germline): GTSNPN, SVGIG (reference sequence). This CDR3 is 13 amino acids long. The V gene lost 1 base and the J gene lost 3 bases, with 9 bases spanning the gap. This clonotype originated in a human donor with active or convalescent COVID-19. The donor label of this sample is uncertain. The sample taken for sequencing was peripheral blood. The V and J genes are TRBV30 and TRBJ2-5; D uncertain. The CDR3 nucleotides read TGTGCCTGGAGTGGGGCAAGCAAAGAGACCCAGTACTTC. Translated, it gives CAWSGASKETQYF.